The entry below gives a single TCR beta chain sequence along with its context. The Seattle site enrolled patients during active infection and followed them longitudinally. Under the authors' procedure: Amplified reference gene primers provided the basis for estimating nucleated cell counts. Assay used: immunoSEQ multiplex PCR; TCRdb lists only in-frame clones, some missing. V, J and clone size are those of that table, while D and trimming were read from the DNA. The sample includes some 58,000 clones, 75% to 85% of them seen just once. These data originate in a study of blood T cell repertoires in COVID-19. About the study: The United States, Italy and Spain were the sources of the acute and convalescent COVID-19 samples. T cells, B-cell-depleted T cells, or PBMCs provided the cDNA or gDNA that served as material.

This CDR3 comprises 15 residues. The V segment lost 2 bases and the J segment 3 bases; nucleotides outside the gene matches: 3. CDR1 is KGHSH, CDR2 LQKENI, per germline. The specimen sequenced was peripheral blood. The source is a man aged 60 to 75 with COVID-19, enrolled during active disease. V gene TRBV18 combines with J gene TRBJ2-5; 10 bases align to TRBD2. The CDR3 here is CASSPELAGEETQYF. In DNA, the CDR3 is TGTGCCAGCTCACCAGAGCTAGCGGGGGAAGAGACCCAGTACTTC.